One sample yielded the 23 T cell receptor beta chains listed below, sequenced in a study of control samples from healthy donors and cancer patients. TCRdb keeps only in-frame clones here, not all; method: immunoSEQ multiplex PCR. Among about 93,000 clones listed, around 89% were seen once. Sequences were obtained from blood. These receptors all stem from a woman aged 70-85 years in good health.

The V and J genes are TRBV19 and TRBJ1-1; D uncertain. The germline CDR1 and CDR2 sequences are LNHDA and SQIVND (reference sequence). The CDR3 contains 15 residues. The V end lost 11 bases, the J end lost 1 base, and 20 bases lay between the germline ends. This chain's CDR3 is CASTPPGSPNTEAFF. In DNA form, the CDR3 reads TGTGCCTCCACCCCCCCAGGCAGCCCGAACACTGAAGCTTTCTTT.

V gene TRBV15 combines with J gene TRBJ2-7; unclear D gene. From germline, CDR1 is LNHNV and CDR2 YYDKDF (reference sequence). The CDR3 covers 13 residues. V lost 6 bases to trimming and J lost 3 bases, with 12 bases between them. CDR3: CATRALRGYEQYF. The CDR3 DNA follows: TGTGCCACCAGAGCCCTCAGAGGCTACGAGCAGTACTTC.

This chain uses TRBV6-1 with TRBJ1-2; D call uncertain. CDR3 length: 14 amino acids. V was trimmed by 1 base and J by 7 bases, leaving 13 bases between them. Germline V gene data show CDR1 as MNHNS and CDR2 as SASEGT. The DNA for the CDR3 is TGTGCCAGCAGTGAAGGGCCCCCGATGGGTGGCTACACCTTC. Translation: CASSEGPPMGGYTF.

This chain connects TRBV29-1 to TRBJ1-2, with TRBD1 matching 11 bases. V lost 6 bases and J lost 3; bases outside the gene matches: 9. Per the germline V gene, CDR1 is SQVTM and CDR2 is ANQGSEA. The CDR3 contains 15 residues. CDR3 nucleotides: TGCAGCGTCCTCTCACCGGGACAGGGGGACTATGGCTACACCTTC. It yields the protein CSVLSPGQGDYGYTF.

The chain links TRBV4-1 to TRBJ2-2, with 7 bases matching TRBD2. Germline V lookup: CDR1 MGHRA, CDR2 YSYEKL. CDR3 length: 15 amino acids. Trimming at V came to 1 base and at J to 3 bases, leaving 2 bases not matched to a gene. The CDR3 DNA reads TGCGCCAGCAGCCAAGCTAGCGGTCACACCGGGGAGCTGTTTTTT. Translated, it gives CASSQASGHTGELFF.

The chain couples TRBV2 to TRBJ1-1; unclear D gene. The germline V gene encodes CDR1 SNHLY and CDR2 FYNNEI. Trimming removed 7 bases at V and 0 bases at J, with 12 bases between. The CDR3 has 14 amino acids. The CDR3, as DNA: TGTGCCAGCATCCTCCCCCCGTTGAACACTGAAGCTTTCTTT. It translates to CASILPPLNTEAFF.

The sample holds a few counts of this clone. V and J are TRBV18 and TRBJ1-6, with 10 positions matching TRBD1. CDR1 KGHSH and CDR2 LQKENI come from the germline V gene. The CDR3 length is 16 residues. J was trimmed by 5 bases and V by 4 bases; bases with no gene match: 5. Here the CDR3 reads CASSLSGTGDNSPLHF. The CDR3 nucleotides are TGTGCCAGCTCACTGTCCGGGACAGGGGATAATTCACCCCTCCACTTT.

The chain carries TRBV18 and TRBJ2-4; no reliable D call. This CDR3 is built from 15 residues. The germline gives CDR1 KGHSH, CDR2 LQKENI. The V end was cut by 0 bases, the J end by 0 bases, with 6 bases between. Here the CDR3 reads CASSPPALAKNIQYF. In nucleotides, the CDR3 is TGTGCCAGCTCACCACCGGCCCTAGCCAAAAACATTCAGTACTTC.

This clone has more than one count but fewer than ten. At the DNA level, this CDR3 is encoded by other sequences in the same sample as well. This chain connects TRBV9 to TRBJ1-1; the D is unclear. Trimming took off 0 bases at V and 1 base at J, with 4 bases between the two ends. CDR1 is SGDLS and CDR2 is YYNGEE in the germline V gene. This CDR3 has 13 amino acids. DNA of the CDR3: TGTGCCAGCAGCGTAGAAGGGAACACTGAAGCTTTCTTT. Amino acid sequence: CASSVEGNTEAFF.

The V call is TRBV20-1, the J call TRBJ2-2, with D uncertain. Trimming stripped 7 bases from V and 7 bases from J, with 7 bases between. The V gene's germline CDR1 is DFQATT and CDR2 SNEGSKA (reference sequence). The length of the CDR3 is 10 residues. CDR3 sequence (DNA): TGCAGTGGGAATGGCGGGGAGCTGTTTTTT. Protein: CSGNGGELFF.

The chain is built from TRBV5-1 and TRBJ2-1; the match to TRBD2 covers 8 bases. CDR1 is SGHRS and CDR2 is YFSETQ in the germline V gene. This CDR3 has 15 amino acids. The junction had 4 bases not matched to a gene; V was cut back by 0 bases and J by 5 bases. As DNA, the CDR3 is TGCGCCAGCAGCTTGGTGGTAGCGGGGAACAATGAGCAGTTCTTC. Its translation: CASSLVVAGNNEQFF.

The V and J genes are TRBV10-1 and TRBJ1-1, with D possibly matching TRBD1 (5 bases). The V gene's germline CDR1 is WNHNN and CDR2 SYGVQD (reference sequence). CDR3 length: 13 amino acids. Between the trimmed V and J ends, which lost 8 bases and 1 base, there was a span of 11 bases. The CDR3 nucleotides are TGCGCCAGCCAGGGTTCGGCGAACACTGAAGCTTTCTTT. This encodes CASQGSANTEAFF.

This chain joins TRBV7-2 and TRBJ2-1, with TRBD2 identical over 7 bases. There are 15 residues in the CDR3. The J segment lost 5 bases and the V segment lost 5 bases, leaving 9 bases of the junction unmatched. The germline gives CDR1 SGHTA, CDR2 FQGNSA. The CDR3 coding sequence is TGTGCCAGCAGCCCAACCGGGACTACAAACAATGAGCAGTTCTTC. Its translation is CASSPTGTTNNEQFF.

The chain couples TRBV18 to TRBJ1-3; D gene unclear. The CDR3 spans 13 residues. Germline CDR1 KGHSH, CDR2 LQKENI. V was cut by 5 bases and J by 3 bases, with 8 bases left in between. In nucleotides, the CDR3 is TGTGCCAGCTCAGACGGCTATGGAAACACCATATATTTT. Amino acid sequence: CASSDGYGNTIYF.

The gene calls are TRBV6-2 or TRBV6-3 and TRBJ1-5; TRBD1 matches 7 bases. The germline CDR1 and CDR2 sequences are MNHEY and SVGEGT. This CDR3 contains 18 residues. With V trimmed by 2 bases and J by 0 bases, 10 bases remained unmatched. CDR3 nucleotides: TGTGCCAGCAGTTACCACAAACGACAGGGACTTAGCAATCAGCCCCAGCATTTT. Translated: CASSYHKRQGLSNQPQHF.

This clone was counted between two and nine times. The rearrangement links TRBV5-4 to TRBJ2-3; a weak D match, TRBD1 (6 bases). The CDR3 is 14 residues long. V lost 4 bases to trimming and J lost 4 bases, with 13 bases between them. Germline values: CDR1 SGHNT, CDR2 YYREEE (reference sequence). This CDR3 is CASSLQGPADTQYF. DNA of the CDR3: TGTGCCAGCAGCCTCCAGGGGCCGGCAGATACGCAGTATTTT.

The chain uses TRBV30 and TRBJ2-5, with TRBD1 matching 7 bases. The V gene's germline CDR1 is GTSNPN and CDR2 SVGIG (reference sequence). V was clipped by 6 bases and J by 4 bases; unmatched bases: 8. The CDR3 is made up of 13 amino acids. DNA for the CDR3: TGTGCCTGCGAAAGGGGGCGGAGAGAGACCCAGTACTTC. This sequence encodes CACERGRRETQYF. The whole variable domain, filled in from reference TRBV30 and TRBJ2-5, reads SQTIHQWPATLVQPVGSPLSLECTVEGTSNPNLYWYRQAAGRGLQLLFYSVGIGQISSEVPQNLSASRPQDRQFILSSKKLLLSDSGFYLCACERGRRETQYFGPGTRLLVL.

The V gene is TRBV5-1, the J gene TRBJ2-7; TRBD2 might be the D (5 bases). CDR3 size: 13 residues. CDR1 and CDR2 from the germline V gene are SGHRS and YFSETQ. V was cut by 0 bases and J by 4 bases, with 8 bases left in between. CDR3 nucleotides: TGCGCCAGCAGCTTGGACGGAGGTTACGAGCAGTACTTC. This encodes CASSLDGGYEQYF.

The chain has TRBV5-6 and TRBJ1-2, with D uncertain. This CDR3 has 12 amino acids. The V gene's germline CDR1 is SGHDT and CDR2 YYEEEE. V lost 4 bases and J 7 bases, leaving 11 bases between the germline ends. The chain's CDR3 is CASSPQTGGYTF. The CDR3 nucleotides are TGTGCCAGCAGCCCCCAGACGGGTGGCTACACCTTC.

The rearrangement joins TRBV4-2 to TRBJ2-7; 7 nucleotides line up with TRBD2. J was trimmed by 2 bases and V by 3 bases; bases with no gene match: 10. Germline-derived CDR1 and CDR2 are LGHNA and YNFKEQ. The CDR3 totals 16 residues. CDR3: CASSHFGLVLTYEQYF. The CDR3 nucleotides read TGTGCCAGCAGCCACTTCGGACTAGTCCTTACCTACGAGCAGTACTTC.

The rearrangement uses TRBV6-6 and TRBJ1-5; D ambiguous. Per germline, CDR1 MNHNY and CDR2 SVGAGI (reference sequence). V lost 5 bases and J 7 bases, leaving 12 bases between the germline ends. This CDR3 comprises 13 residues. DNA of the CDR3: TGTGCCAGCAGTAAGGCGCCGGGGCAGCCCCAGCATTTT. Protein: CASSKAPGQPQHF.

This clone was found once. The chain has TRBV7-9 and TRBJ1-2; no clear D gene. CDR3 size: 13 residues. CDR1 is SEHNR and CDR2 is FQNEAQ in the germline V gene (reference sequence). The V end lost 1 base, the J end lost 6 bases, and 9 bases lay between the germline ends. CDR3: CASSLGEGDGYTF. CDR3 DNA: TGTGCCAGCAGCTTAGGCGAGGGAGATGGCTACACCTTC.

The V and J genes are TRBV30 and TRBJ1-2; D perhaps matches TRBD1 (5 bases). CDR1 and CDR2 (germline): GTSNPN, SVGIG (reference sequence). The germline V and J ends were trimmed by 0 bases and 9 bases, with 14 bases remaining between them. The CDR3 runs to 13 residues. CDR3 DNA: TGTGCCTGGAGTGTAATAATGGAGGGGAGCTACACCTTC. Translated: CAWSVIMEGSYTF.